This T cell receptor beta chain is from a study of cytomegalovirus exposure and HLA in healthy donors. Points from the study as a whole: Productive status was seen about 87% or about 30% of the time for most TCR beta V segments in an earlier analysis. With later analysis, a missense DCLRE1C variant became linked to TCR beta V- and J-gene trimming. The CMV antigen specificity of a few CMV-associated chains was confirmed through in vitro analysis.

V was trimmed by 4 bases and J by 4 bases, leaving 11 bases between them. CDR3 length: 14 amino acids. Germline lookup yields CDR1 MNHEY and CDR2 SVGAGI. It was with 60 Vbeta and 13 Jbeta primers that the PCR ran. Repertoires were generated with immunoSEQ multiplex PCR, while TCRdb's copy carries only in-frame clones and drops some. The profile covers approximately 93,000 clones, with about 79% appearing a single time and about 4% taken by the ten largest. A remark on this clone: Its specificity is unknown.

This sequence joins TRBV6-5 and TRBJ1-3; a possible D gene is TRBD1 (5 bases). Material for sequencing was PBMCs. The TCR comes from a middle-aged man in good health and CMV-seronegative. The CDR3 spells CASSSPSGGNTIYF. The CDR3 bases are TGTGCCAGCAGTTCTCCTTCAGGGGGAAACACCATATATTTT.